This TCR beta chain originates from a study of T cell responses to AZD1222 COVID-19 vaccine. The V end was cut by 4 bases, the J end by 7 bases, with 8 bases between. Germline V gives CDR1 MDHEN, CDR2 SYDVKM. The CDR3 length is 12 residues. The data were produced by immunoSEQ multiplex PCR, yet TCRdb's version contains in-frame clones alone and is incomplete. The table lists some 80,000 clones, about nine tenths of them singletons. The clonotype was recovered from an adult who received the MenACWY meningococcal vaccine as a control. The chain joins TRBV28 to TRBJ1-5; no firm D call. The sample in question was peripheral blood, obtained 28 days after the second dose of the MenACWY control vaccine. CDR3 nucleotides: TGTGCCAGCAGTTGGGCCGGGCAGCCCCAGCATTTT. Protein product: CASSWAGQPQHF.